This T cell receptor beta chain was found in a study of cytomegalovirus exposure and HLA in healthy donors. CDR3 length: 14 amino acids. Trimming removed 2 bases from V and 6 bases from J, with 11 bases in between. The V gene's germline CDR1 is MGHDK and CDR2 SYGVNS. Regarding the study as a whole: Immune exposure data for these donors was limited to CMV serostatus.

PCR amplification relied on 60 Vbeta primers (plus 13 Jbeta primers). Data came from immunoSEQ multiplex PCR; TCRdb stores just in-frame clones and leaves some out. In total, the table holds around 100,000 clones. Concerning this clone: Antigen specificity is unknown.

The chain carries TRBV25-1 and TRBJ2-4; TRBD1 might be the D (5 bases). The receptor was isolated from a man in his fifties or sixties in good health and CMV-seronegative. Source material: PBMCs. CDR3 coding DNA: TGTGCCAGCAGTGAACGAGACAGTCTAAACATTCAGTACTTC. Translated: CASSERDSLNIQYF.